The clone carrying this TCR beta chain came up a few times. Its antigen is undetermined. This specimen belongs to a study of T cells after yellow fever vaccination. General observations from the study: The study re-detected most primary-vaccination clones after the booster (roughly 95% CD4, 80% to 90% CD8).

TCRdb reprocessed the 5' RACE reads with MiXCR, giving one entry per CDR3 protein. The sample lists 620,000 or so distinct CDR3 sequences, around 12% occurring once. Germline CDR1 LNHDA, CDR2 SQIVND (reference sequence). V was shortened by 5 bases and J by 10 bases, with 9 bases between the two germline ends. The CDR3 has 11 amino acids. This specimen was PBMCs, taken on the day of the yellow fever booster vaccination. This clonotype was obtained from a man aged 30 to 39 who received the YFV17D yellow fever vaccine. The rearrangement joins TRBV19 to TRBJ2-1; D not certain. The DNA of the CDR3 is TGTGCCAGTAGTGGGCACCGGGAGCAGTTCTTC. Encoded protein: CASSGHREQFF.